This TCR beta chain was recorded in a study of cytomegalovirus exposure and HLA in healthy donors (TCRdb year 2017). Study-wide context: An earlier analysis of approximately 550 of the donors reported 250 to 300 Gb of sequence data and more than 90 million unique TCR beta sequences from around 200 million T cells. An early release covering more than 500 HLA-typed donors comprised 250 to 350 gigabases of sequencing data and 85 million or so unique TCR sequences. Among the approximately 400 genotyped donors, around 81% belonged to the genetic ancestry cluster associated with self-reported Caucasian donors. The aim of the study was to test whether cataloging public T cell receptors could identify signatures of past pathogen exposure. The study profiled the T cell repertoires of 500 to 800 subjects by immunosequencing and related them to cytomegalovirus serostatus. Besides the first cohort of approximately 670 subjects, a separate validation cohort made up of over a hundred different subjects was used. The study combined high-throughput TCR immunosequencing, statistical association of individual TCRs with disease status, and machine learning to predict cytomegalovirus infection status. A later analysis re-analyzed previously published TCR beta repertoires from 660 or so donors and added high-resolution HLA genotyping to study TCR occurrence patterns. Rather than drawing on any new phenotypic data, the later analysis identified candidate immune exposures from TCR beta sequences and the way those sequences occurred across donors. In an earlier analysis of around 540 of the donors, high-throughput TCR beta sequencing was used to judge whether each TCR beta V gene segment behaved as functional or pseudogenic. Donor age, sex, ethnicity and CMV serostatus were compiled together with the repertoire data. A later genetic analysis took genome-wide SNP genotypes for about 55% of the 666 donors and used that subset as a discovery cohort. Every discovery cohort repertoire had been produced on one sequencing platform. HLA typing covered class I and class II loci at four-digit resolution. Typing coverage differed by locus: A, B, C, DRB1 and DQB1 were typed in roughly 620-630 donors, DQA1 in 500 to 550, DPA1 in roughly 590, and DPB1 in 400 to 490. Because of strong linkage in the cohort, roughly five DR-DQ haplotypes were treated as single units for association and clustering. Across around 400 genotyped donors of the cohort, an average of approximately 200,000 unique TCR beta nucleotide sequences per donor were sequenced, and 15% to 20% of those sequences were non-productive.

Points the paper makes about the study in general: In a later genetic analysis, a missense DCLRE1C variant was associated with V-gene and J-gene trimming of TCR beta chains, and the association was replicated in an independent cohort. A further reported finding was that TCR beta sequences accurately predicted the HLA-A and HLA-B alleles for most subjects in the first cohort. The classifier was reported to diagnose cytomegalovirus status with high specificity and sensitivity in both the original cohort and the validation cohort. A cluster of highly shared sequence variants was judged likely to be a technical artifact of the sequencing pipeline. Compared with equally common non-associated chains, HLA-associated TCR beta chains in a later analysis were more clonally expanded and had lower generation probabilities. The 87-base-pair reads could not distinguish some IMGT-functional V segments, including TRBV6-2 and TRBV6-3, so those segments were excluded. Most TCR sequences were observed very rarely across donors, whereas some public TCRs were present in many individuals. In an earlier analysis of approximately 590 of the donors, most TCR beta V segments were observed in productive rearrangements about 90% or about 30% of the time, broadly matching IMGT annotations. A total of fewer than 200 TCR beta chains were listed by the study as associated with cytomegalovirus. The earlier analysis of 587 of the donors excluded 15 to 20 rarely observed V segments, including chromosome 9 orphons, because counts were too low. Immune exposure information for the cohort was limited to CMV serostatus. In this cohort, only TCR beta chains were sequenced, and detectable features were limited by the absence of alpha or paired-chain data. Linkage disequilibrium might explain the correlated functional status among segregating V segments, but an unknown experimental factor could not be excluded. Strong co-occurrence of HLA alleles, especially DR and DQ, made assigning TCR associations to individual alleles difficult. A later analysis found that TCR association rates varied across HLA loci, with DRB1 alleles showing the most associated TCRs and HLA-C alleles the fewest. Because HLA typing was unavailable for some donors at each locus, only the typed subset was used in association tests. A later analysis found that most CMV-associated TCR beta chains appeared HLA-restricted, with HLA associations seemingly driven largely by CMV exposure. In a later analysis, about 17,000 TCR beta sequences were associated with specific HLA alleles at a false discovery rate of 0.05. The authors suggested that the approach could potentially be generalized to other disease states and immunological phenotypes. In vitro tests confirmed that a few of the cytomegalovirus-associated TCR beta chains recognize cytomegalovirus antigens. According to a later analysis, parvovirus B19, influenza, CMV and Epstein-Barr virus appeared linked to several top co-occurrence clusters. Sequencing depth was assumed to be roughly uniform across donors in the presence/absence analyses, though that assumption may not hold. According to a later genetic analysis, donors in an Asian-associated ancestry cluster had fewer N-insertions in productive TCRs than the roughly 670-donor mean.

The library was made by the immunoSEQ multiplex PCR assay. A mixture of 60 forward primers for TCR Vbeta segments and 13 reverse primers for TCR Jbeta segments was used in the multiplex PCR. The CDR3 region of rearranged TCR beta genes was amplified from genomic DNA by a multiplex PCR assay. Amplified TCR beta libraries were sequenced as 87-base-pair reads on the Illumina HiSeq System. The source study handled its data this way. Across the 670 or so repertoires, a later analysis counted 80 million or so unique TCR beta chains, around 11 million of which were shared by at least two donors. A nearest-neighbor algorithm error-corrected the raw reads and collapsed the reads into unique sequences, merging closely related sequences to remove PCR and sequencing errors. V, D and J gene segments were assigned by aligning CDR3 sequences to IMGT reference sequences. For a sequence to be retained, a match of at least six nucleotides was required to both a V gene segment and a J gene segment. A rearrangement was called productive if the CDR3 had no stop codons and remained in frame with V and J, and every other rearrangement was called non-productive. Following IMGT convention, CDR3 was defined as the stretch from the second conserved V-encoded cysteine up to the conserved J-encoded phenylalanine. Sequences without an unambiguous match to a single V gene segment were excluded from the earlier analysis of almost 600 of the donors. An earlier analysis of about 600 of the donors called V segments functional above 56.7% productive rearrangements and segregating when the between-donor standard deviation exceeded 5%. A statistical classification framework was developed to diagnose cytomegalovirus status using the catalog of TCR beta chain sequences. V and J gene assignment, in a later analysis, came from comparing TCR nucleotide sequences with IMGT/GENE-DB human TR gene sequences. The TCRdist pipeline was used in a later analysis to assign CDR3 sequences and most-parsimonious VDJ recombination scenarios. In a later analysis, each TCR beta chain was defined by its CDR3 amino acid sequence together with its V-gene family, and reads lacking a unique V-gene family were excluded. As a way to deal with suspected cross-contamination and a sequencing artifact, a later analysis dropped roughly 600 nucleotide sequences that were highly shared and had low generation probability. In a later analysis, a clonal expansion index for each public chain was calculated from normalized within-repertoire ranks of inferred template counts. A later analysis computed generation probabilities with a VDJ recombination model fitted to out-of-frame rearrangements, and checked the results against IGoR. In a later analysis, hypergeometric tests were used to score TCR-TCR, TCR-HLA and TCR-CMV co-occurrence, with a repertoire-size bias correction applied to TCR pairs. In a later analysis, false discovery rates were estimated by permuting HLA or CMV assignments 20 times. In a later analysis, co-occurring TCRs were grouped using DBSCAN, and TCRdist sequence similarity was added for clustering within HLA-allele-positive subsets. Co-occurrence clustering excluded repertoires with fewer than 30,000 or more than 120,000 public chains, plus five with anomalous nucleotide sharing. TCRdb's version of the immuneACCESS table is confined to in-frame rearrangements and falls short of the full clone set. An unresolved V gene accounts for under half of the shortfall where checked; the remainder is of unknown origin. The DNA gave D and trimming, while V, J and clone size come from that table. Across this sample there are 95,000 to 150,000 clones, with around 84% seen only once. The ten largest make up roughly 2% of the sample.

For this clone: Its target antigen remains unknown. No per-base quality is available; no much larger clone lies one base away.

The cohort was made up of 500 to 850 healthy bone marrow donors. All cohort members were sampled while nominally healthy, although unrecorded immune exposures were likely present. The donor was CMV seronegative and was included in the group of hundreds of seronegative cohort members. Each donor provided a peripheral blood sample, and peripheral blood mononuclear cells were used for TCR beta sequencing. Genomic DNA was extracted from the blood cell samples with the Qiagen DNeasy Blood Extraction Kit. In the germline V gene (reference sequence), CDR1 corresponds to SEHNR and CDR2 to FQNEAQ. Spanning cysteine to phenylalanine, the CDR3 consists of 13 amino acids. Of all the DNA, just the CDR3 is kept, 39 bases in frame from base 1. Trimming at the junction amounts to 2 bases on V and 3 bases on J, and the germline ends lie 8 bases apart.

This TCR was recovered from a man aged 18 to 30 in good health and CMV-seronegative. Recombination connected TRBV7-9 to TRBJ2-7; no D segment can be confidently identified. Input material: PBMCs. The CDR3 corresponds to CASSLLPGYEQYF. The sequenced DNA is TGTGCCAGCAGCTTACTTCCGGGCTACGAGCAGTACTTC.